The present entry profiles one T cell receptor beta chain with its context. Its antigen is undetermined. These data come from a study of CXCR3-negative and CXCR3-positive naive CD8 T cells. Study-wide results and caveats: Diversity proved comparably high across both naive subsets and much lower in memory CD8+ cells. TRB CDR3s of CXCR3-positive naive cells were more hydrophobic than those of CXCR3-negative naive cells. With respect to TRBV-TRBJ usage, naive CXCR3-negative and CXCR3-positive cells were similar; memory differed. Partly lower CXCR3 expression followed cryopreservation, and most assays relied on fresh PBMCs.

Germline lookup yields CDR1 SEHNR and CDR2 FQNEAQ (reference sequence). This CDR3 contains 16 residues. Via 5' RACE with UMI labels, TRB cDNA libraries were prepared. Reprocessing the 5' RACE reads, TCRdb reports a single entry for every CDR3 protein and omits DNA. The specimen's table records about 98,000 distinct CDR3 sequences. The receptor's source is a human donor in good health. Some clones in this sample may be carry-over from other donors' samples. What was sequenced was naive CXCR3+ CD8+ T cells from blood. The subset denotes: CD45RO-CCR7+CD27+CD95- naive CD8+ T cells expressing CXCR3 (TNR3+). The V call is TRBV7-9, the J call TRBJ2-7; the D call of TRBD1 rests on TCRdb alone, since no DNA is present to check it. This CDR3 is CASSQPRQASSYEQYF.